These 8 T cell receptor beta chains came from one sample sequenced in a study of cytomegalovirus exposure and HLA in healthy donors (dated by TCRdb to about 2017). Library generation was performed with the immunoSEQ multiplex PCR assay. For the multiplex PCR, a mixture combining 60 forward primers for TCR Vbeta segments and 13 reverse primers for TCR Jbeta segments was used. TCRdb limited this immuneACCESS table to in-frame rearrangements with V and J called. A share of clones is missing; checked studies link under half to unresolved V genes, and the rest is unexplained. The data table for this sample lists about 140,000 clones. The ten top clones hold 0.75% to 1% of the sample. The sample consisted of PBMCs. These receptors were taken from a male donor in good health and CMV-seronegative.

The J gene is TRBJ1-5, the V gene TRBV4-2; TRBD1 agrees at 9 bases. This CDR3 region has 14 residues. Germline CDR1 and CDR2: LGHNA and YNFKEQ. J lost 4 bases, V lost 7 bases, and 5 bases had no gene match. The chain's CDR3 is CASTRDRENQPQHF. CDR3 coding DNA: TGTGCCAGCACCCGGGACAGGGAAAATCAGCCCCAGCATTTT.

The chain carries TRBV7-9 and TRBJ1-5, with 12 positions matching TRBD1. The CDR3 is 18 residues long. Germline CDR1 and CDR2: SEHNR and FQNEAQ (reference sequence). V dropped 1 base and J dropped 4; count of bases not matched to a gene: 8. The CDR3, as DNA: TGTGCCAGCAGCTTAGACGGGACAGGGGGCGGCGGGAATCAGCCCCAGCATTTT. The encoded protein is CASSLDGTGGGGNQPQHF. Using reference TRBV7-9 and TRBJ1-5 for the parts outside the CDR3, the full variable domain is DTGVSQNPRHKITKRGQNVTFRCDPISEHNRLYWYRQTLGQGPEFLTYFQNEAQLEKSRLLSDRFSAERPKGSFSTLEIQRTEQGDSAMYLCASSLDGTGGGGNQPQHFGDGTRLSIL.

The chain carries TRBV9 and TRBJ2-7; TRBD1 aligns across 9 bases. CDR1 SGDLS and CDR2 YYNGEE come from the germline V gene. The CDR3 sequence is 15 residues long. V lost 0 bases to trimming and J lost 4 bases; unmatched junction nucleotides: 5. The chain's CDR3 is CASSVAWTGDYEQYF. The CDR3 DNA is TGTGCCAGCAGCGTAGCTTGGACAGGGGATTACGAGCAGTACTTC.

The chain uses TRBV19 and TRBJ2-7; TRBD2 is a possible D gene (5 bases). The CDR3 totals 14 residues. Germline CDR1 and CDR2: LNHDA and SQIVND (reference sequence). Trimming took off 2 bases at V and 6 bases at J, with 14 bases between the two ends. CDR3 loop: CASSISGIASEQYF. In DNA form, the CDR3 reads TGTGCCAGTAGTATATCCGGGATCGCCTCCGAGCAGTACTTC. The full variable domain, completed using reference TRBV19 and TRBJ2-7, is DGGITQSPKYLFRKEGQNVTLSCEQNLNHDAMYWYRQDPGQGLRLIYYSQIVNDFQKGDIAEGYSVSREKKESFPLTVTSAQKNPTAFYLCASSISGIASEQYFGPGTRLTVT.

The chain couples TRBV7-3 to TRBJ2-2; D may be TRBD2 (5 bases). Germline CDR1 and CDR2: SGHTA and FQGTGA. The V end lost 6 bases, the J end lost 3 bases, and 17 bases lay between the germline ends. This CDR3 contains 16 residues. CDR3 nucleotides: TGTGCCAGCAGTTCAATGCCGCGGGTGGACACCGGGGAGCTGTTTTTT. Its translation: CASSSMPRVDTGELFF. Using reference TRBV7-3 and TRBJ2-2 for the parts outside the CDR3, the full variable domain is GAGVSQTPSNKVTEKGKYVELRCDPISGHTALYWYRQSLGQGPEFLIYFQGTGAADDSGLPNDRFFAVRPEGSVSTLKIQRTERGDSAVYLCASSSMPRVDTGELFFGEGSRLTVL.

The chain joins TRBV7-9 to TRBJ1-2, with 8 bases lining up with TRBD1. The CDR3 extends over 15 amino acids. After removal of 3 bases from V and 0 bases from J, the junction contained 3 bases not matched to a gene. In germline, CDR1 is SEHNR, CDR2 FQNEAQ (reference sequence). The CDR3 bases are TGTGCCAGCAGCTTCGACAGGGGAGCTAACTATGGCTACACCTTC. This codes for CASSFDRGANYGYTF.

This rearrangement joins TRBV19 to TRBJ1-5; D unresolved. The CDR3 runs to 14 residues. Looked up from germline, CDR1 is LNHDA and CDR2 is SQIVND (reference sequence). The V end was cut by 1 base, the J end by 4 bases, with 8 bases between. CDR3 region: CASSIVPQNQPQHF. Written as DNA, the CDR3 is TGTGCCAGTAGTATAGTTCCCCAGAATCAGCCCCAGCATTTT. The whole variable domain, remainder taken from reference TRBV19 and TRBJ1-5, is DGGITQSPKYLFRKEGQNVTLSCEQNLNHDAMYWYRQDPGQGLRLIYYSQIVNDFQKGDIAEGYSVSREKKESFPLTVTSAQKNPTAFYLCASSIVPQNQPQHFGDGTRLSIL.

This rearrangement joins TRBV7-2 to TRBJ1-2, with D maybe TRBD1 (6 bases). CDR3 length equals 14 residues. The ends were cut back, 5 bases at V and 7 bases at J, with 17 bases in the middle. Germline values: CDR1 SGHTA, CDR2 FQGNSA. CDR3 in amino acids: CASSLGHTERGYTF. The CDR3 DNA reads TGTGCCAGCAGCCTGGGACATACTGAGCGTGGCTACACCTTC.